Following are 10 T cell receptor beta chains from one sample sequenced in a study of blood T cell repertoires in COVID-19. Only in-frame clones appear in the TCRdb table, and some are missing; sequencing was by immunoSEQ multiplex PCR. Altogether 150,000 to 200,000 clones are present, about 74% being singletons, with the ten largest covering roughly 8.4%. The sample consisted of peripheral blood. The receptors here all came from a man between 60 and 75 years old with acute or convalescent COVID-19.

In the case of this clone: Other DNA sequences in the sample encode the same CDR3. The chain uses TRBV19 and TRBJ1-5, with 8 bases lining up with TRBD1. V lost 3 bases, J lost 6 bases, and 10 bases stayed unmatched. The CDR3 is made up of 16 amino acids. CDR1 is LNHDA, CDR2 SQIVND, per germline (reference sequence). The CDR3 DNA reads as TGTGCCAGTAGTATTACCCCAGGGGGCGGAGGTCAGCCCCAGCATTTT. Translating it yields CASSITPGGGGQPQHF.

Only a few counts were recorded for this clone. The chain is built from TRBV30 and TRBJ1-6, with D possibly being TRBD1 (6 bases). The CDR3 covers 16 residues. Germline assignment: CDR1 GTSNPN and CDR2 SVGIG (reference sequence). The V end lost 4 bases, the J end lost 7 bases, and 20 bases lay between the germline ends. CDR3 residues: CAWKIGDIVQNSPLHF. CDR3 DNA sequence: TGTGCCTGGAAGATCGGGGACATAGTGCAAAATTCACCCCTCCACTTT. Full variable domain (rest looked up from reference TRBV30 and TRBJ1-6): SQTIHQWPATLVQPVGSPLSLECTVEGTSNPNLYWYRQAAGRGLQLLFYSVGIGQISSEVPQNLSASRPQDRQFILSSKKLLLSDSGFYLCAWKIGDIVQNSPLHFGNGTRLTVT.

The chain employs TRBV11-3 and TRBJ2-1, with 10 bases matching TRBD1. Germline CDR1 SGHNT, CDR2 YENEEA. The V and J ends lost 1 base and 6 bases, in that order; junction bases with no gene match: 6. The CDR3 extends over 16 amino acids. The CDR3 sequence: CASSLAGTGAGNEQFF. In DNA form, the CDR3 reads TGTGCCAGCAGCTTAGCAGGGACAGGGGCTGGCAATGAGCAGTTCTTC.

The V call is TRBV4-1, the J call TRBJ2-3, with no clear D. The germline V gene encodes CDR1 MGHRA and CDR2 YSYEKL. The CDR3 is 14 residues long. Trimming took off 1 base at V and 1 base at J, with 6 bases between the two ends. The chain's CDR3 is CASSQVTGTDTQYF. The CDR3 DNA is TGCGCCAGCAGCCAAGTCACAGGCACAGATACGCAGTATTTT.

This clone was detected only once. V gene TRBV6-5 combines with J gene TRBJ1-2; 10 positions agree with TRBD1. Germline-derived CDR1 and CDR2 are MNHEY and SVGAGI. Germline trimming cut 4 bases from V and 2 bases from J; bases unmatched to any gene: 7. This CDR3 spans 16 amino acids. The CDR3 DNA sequence: TGTGCCAGCAGTTCGACAGGGGGCATTTGGAACTATGGCTACACCTTC. Translating gives CASSSTGGIWNYGYTF.

The rearrangement joins TRBV2 to TRBJ1-2; no firm D call. The germline gives CDR1 SNHLY, CDR2 FYNNEI. This CDR3 is 9 amino acids long. The CDR3 sequence is CAHGGGYTF. In DNA, the CDR3 is TGTGCTCATGGCGGGGGCTACACCTTC.

This clone was observed a handful of times. The chain joins TRBV7-8 to TRBJ2-6; TRBD1 is a possible D gene (6 bases). In germline, CDR1 is SGHVS, CDR2 FQNEAQ. Between the trimmed V and J ends, which lost 0 bases and 0 bases, there was a span of 12 bases. This CDR3 spans 18 amino acids. The CDR3, as DNA: TGTGCCAGCAGCTTAGCAACAGGGACGCGCTCTGGGGCCAACGTCCTGACTTTC. Translated, it gives CASSLATGTRSGANVLTF. The full variable domain, its missing parts supplied by reference TRBV7-8 and TRBJ2-6, is GAGVSQSPRYKVAKRGQDVALRCDPISGHVSLFWYQQALGQGPEFLTYFQNEAQLDKSGLPSDRFFAERPEGSVSTLKIQRTQQEDSAVYLCASSLATGTRSGANVLTFGAGSRLTVL.

The genes are TRBV10-1 and TRBJ2-2, with D tentatively TRBD1 (6 bases). Germline assignment: CDR1 WNHNN and CDR2 SYGVQD (reference sequence). This CDR3 has 14 amino acids. The V end lost 8 bases, the J end lost 6 bases, and 16 bases lay between the germline ends. As DNA, the CDR3 is TGCGCCAGCGCAGCCTCCGACAGGTCCGGGGAGCTGTTTTTT. Its protein is CASAASDRSGELFF.

The genes are TRBV28 and TRBJ2-5; perhaps TRBD2 as D (7 bases). The V gene lost 7 bases and the J gene lost 0 bases, with 18 bases spanning the gap. Germline loops: CDR1 MDHEN, CDR2 SYDVKM. This CDR3 is 16 amino acids long. In DNA form, the CDR3 reads TGTGCCAGCAACGGGGGGCCGGGTATAAACCAAGAGACCCAGTACTTC. Residues: CASNGGPGINQETQYF. Variable domain in full (rest from reference TRBV28 and TRBJ2-5): DVKVTQSSRYLVKRTGEKVFLECVQDMDHENMFWYRQDPGLGLRLIYFSYDVKMKEKGDIPEGYSVSREKKERFSLILESASTNQTSMYLCASNGGPGINQETQYFGPGTRLLVL.

V is TRBV2 and J is TRBJ1-5, with a tentative D call TRBD1 (5 bases). V was shortened by 3 bases and J by 4 bases, with 10 bases between the two germline ends. CDR3 length: 14 residues. Germline V CDR1 and CDR2: SNHLY, FYNNEI. The CDR3 DNA reads as TGTGCCAGCAGTGAGGGGACTTCAAATCAGCCCCAGCATTTT. This encodes CASSEGTSNQPQHF.